The 30 T cell receptor beta chains below were found in one sample sequenced in a study of T cell repertoires in cytomegalovirus infection. TCRdb ran MiXCR on the reads and lists one entry per CDR3 protein. The table has fewer than 550,000 distinct CDR3 sequences, 26% seen once. Sequencing was performed on PBMCs. Every receptor here comes from a human donor in good health (CMV status not recorded). Some clones in this sample may be carry-over from other donors' samples.

The chain recombines TRBV12-3 or TRBV12-4 with TRBJ2-5; D is ambiguous. This CDR3 comprises 13 residues. V was trimmed by 3 bases and J by 5 bases, leaving 10 bases between them. The CDR3 reads CASSFQVGETQYF. The CDR3 DNA reads TGTGCCAGCAGTTTTCAGGTGGGGGAGACCCAGTACTTC.

This clonotype was seen a handful of times. The genes are TRBV4-1 and TRBJ2-5; D might be TRBD1 (6 bases). The V and J ends lost 1 base and 4 bases respectively, with 16 bases between them. The CDR3 loop spans 16 amino acids. The V gene's germline CDR1 is MGHRA and CDR2 YSYEKL. CDR3 loop: CASSQGGSLDRETQYF. In DNA form, the CDR3 reads TGCGCCAGCAGCCAAGGAGGAAGCTTGGACAGAGAGACCCAGTACTTC.

This clonotype was detected a few times. The V call is TRBV7-7, the J call TRBJ1-6; D not resolved. This CDR3 spans 15 amino acids. The V gene's germline CDR1 is SSHAT and CDR2 FNYEAQ (reference sequence). CDR3 DNA: TGTGCTAGCGCACTGGACGGAACCTATAATTCACCCCTCCACTTT. This gives the protein CASALDGTYNSPLHF.

There are a few counts of this clonotype. The V gene is TRBV7-9, the J gene TRBJ2-7, with unresolved D. The V gene's germline CDR1 is SEHNR and CDR2 FQNEAQ (reference sequence). The CDR3 sequence is 15 residues long. V dropped 3 bases and J dropped 0 bases, with 12 bases sitting between them. Written as DNA, the CDR3 is TGTGCCAGCAGCTTCGCGCGAACGAACTCCTACGAGCAGTACTTC. The encoded protein is CASSFARTNSYEQYF.

This clonotype showed up many times. The chain couples TRBV7-2 to TRBJ2-4; TRBD2 is a possible D gene (5 bases). The CDR3 has 15 amino acids. With 5 bases removed from V and 7 bases from J, the gap between germline ends came to 18 bases. From germline, CDR1 is SGHTA and CDR2 FQGNSA. The CDR3 loop is CASSPRRQRMNIQYF. CDR3 bases: TGTGCCAGCAGCCCTAGACGGCAGCGGATGAACATTCAGTACTTC.

The chain has TRBV7-2 and TRBJ2-7, with 9 bases identical to TRBD1. V gave up 6 bases and J gave up 3 bases; unmatched junction bases: 6. The CDR3 spans 14 residues. The germline gives CDR1 SGHTA, CDR2 FQGNSA. CDR3 region: CASRPRDRVYEQYF. For the CDR3, the DNA is TGTGCCAGCAGACCCCGGGACAGGGTCTACGAGCAGTACTTC.

This clonotype has just a few counts. The V gene is TRBV18, the J gene TRBJ2-3, with TRBD2 matching 9 bases. V shed 6 bases, J shed 4 bases, and the junction held 8 bases outside the gene matches. Germline V gene sequence: CDR1 KGHSH, CDR2 LQKENI. This CDR3 has 15 amino acids. CDR3 bases: TGTGCCAGCTCTCTCATAGCGGGAGCCTCAGATACGCAGTATTTT. It is translated as CASSLIAGASDTQYF.

This chain links TRBV2 with TRBJ2-3; the D is unclear. CDR1 SNHLY and CDR2 FYNNEI come from the germline V gene. There are 13 residues in the CDR3. V shed 4 bases and J shed 6 bases, with 11 bases lying between them. CDR3 coding DNA: TGTGCCAGCAGTGTCGGCGCGCCCGATACGCAGTATTTT. Translation gives CASSVGAPDTQYF.

The V call is TRBV24-1, the J call TRBJ1-2; D not resolved. Trimming shortened V by 4 bases and J by 4 bases, and 9 bases separated the two germline ends. Germline V gene lookup returns CDR1 KGHDR and CDR2 SFDVKD. There are 13 residues in the CDR3. CDR3 DNA: TGTGCCACCAGTGACCAGGACGGCTATGGCTACACCTTC. Protein: CATSDQDGYGYTF.

The chain carries TRBV15 and TRBJ1-1; a possible D gene is TRBD1 (6 bases). The germline CDR1 and CDR2 sequences are LNHNV and YYDKDF (reference sequence). V lost 1 base and J 0 bases, leaving 12 bases between the germline ends. The CDR3 loop spans 16 amino acids. The CDR3 DNA reads as TGTGCCACCAGCAGAGGTGGCAGGGGCGTGAACACTGAAGCTTTCTTT. This gives the protein CATSRGGRGVNTEAFF. The variable domain in full, completed from reference TRBV15 and TRBJ1-1, reads DAMVIQNPRYQVTQFGKPVTLSCSQTLNHNVMYWYQQKSSQAPKLLFHYYDKDFNNEADTPDNFQSRRPNTSFCFLDIRSPGLGDTAMYLCATSRGGRGVNTEAFFGQGTRLTVV.

This sequence joins TRBV19 and TRBJ1-2; D is possibly TRBD1 (5 bases). CDR1 is LNHDA, CDR2 SQIVND, per germline (reference sequence). Trimming cost V 3 bases and J 0 bases, with 17 bases left between them. The CDR3 has 17 amino acids. CDR3 loop: CASSIPFRDGANYGYTF. The CDR3 DNA is TGTGCCAGTAGTATCCCTTTCCGGGACGGAGCTAACTATGGCTACACCTTC. The variable domain in full, with the rest retrieved from reference TRBV19 and TRBJ1-2, is DGGITQSPKYLFRKEGQNVTLSCEQNLNHDAMYWYRQDPGQGLRLIYYSQIVNDFQKGDIAEGYSVSREKKESFPLTVTSAQKNPTAFYLCASSIPFRDGANYGYTFGSGTRLTVV.

V usage is TRBV12-5 and J usage is TRBJ2-1; 8 nucleotides align to TRBD2. Germline CDR1 LGHNT, CDR2 FRNRAP. The length of the CDR3 is 16 residues. Losses at the gene ends were 7 bases for V and 8 bases for J; bases not matched to a gene: 16. In nucleotides, the CDR3 is TGTGCTAGTGCCTCCCCCCATCGGGAGGGTGCTGATGAGCAGTTCTTC. This sequence encodes CASASPHREGADEQFF. Complete variable domain (other parts from reference TRBV12-5 and TRBJ2-1): DARVTQTPRHKVTEMGQEVTMRCQPILGHNTVFWYRQTMMQGLELLAYFRNRAPLDDSGMPKDRFSAEMPDATLATLKIQPSEPRDSAVYFCASASPHREGADEQFFGPGTRLTVL.

This clonotype was counted a few times. V and J are TRBV19 and TRBJ1-2; 9 bases are shared with TRBD1. The V gene's germline CDR1 is LNHDA and CDR2 SQIVND (reference sequence). The CDR3 has 17 residues. V lost 4 bases and J lost 8; bases outside the gene matches: 17. The CDR3 protein is CASSTYRGLDRFWGYTF. CDR3 DNA: TGTGCCAGTAGTACGTACAGGGGGCTGGATAGGTTTTGGGGCTACACCTTC.

The chain links TRBV27 to TRBJ2-7; 8 bases agree with TRBD2. The V segment lost 10 bases and the J segment 4 bases; nucleotides outside the gene matches: 9. The germline gives CDR1 MNHEY, CDR2 SMNVEV (reference sequence). The CDR3 has 13 residues. The CDR3 spells CATAGLVSYEQYF. Written as DNA, the CDR3 is TGTGCCACCGCGGGACTAGTAAGTTACGAGCAGTACTTC.

In its sample, this clonotype was seen a few times. V usage is TRBV7-9 and J usage is TRBJ1-1, with 9 positions matching TRBD1. The V gene end was trimmed by 2 bases and the J gene end by 1 base; junction bases not matched to a gene: 11. Germline CDR1 and CDR2: SEHNR and FQNEAQ (reference sequence). The CDR3 runs to 18 residues. This chain's CDR3 is CASSLQFGTGHWNTEAFF. DNA of the CDR3: TGTGCCAGCAGCTTACAATTCGGGACAGGGCACTGGAACACTGAAGCTTTCTTT. The whole variable domain, filled in from reference TRBV7-9 and TRBJ1-1, reads DTGVSQNPRHKITKRGQNVTFRCDPISEHNRLYWYRQTLGQGPEFLTYFQNEAQLEKSRLLSDRFSAERPKGSFSTLEIQRTEQGDSAMYLCASSLQFGTGHWNTEAFFGQGTRLTVV.

The CDR3 loop is CASSPLDRADGYTF. The CDR3 DNA reads TGCGCCAGCAGTCCTTTAGACAGGGCGGATGGCTACACCTTC. V usage is TRBV4-1 and J usage is TRBJ1-2; 7 nucleotides align to TRBD1. Germline CDR1 MGHRA, CDR2 YSYEKL. CDR3 length: 14 residues. Losses at the gene ends were 6 bases for V and 6 bases for J; bases not matched to a gene: 10.

The rearrangement joins TRBV20-1 to TRBJ1-1; D remains unclear. The CDR3 has 13 residues. Germline V gene sequence: CDR1 DFQATT, CDR2 SNEGSKA (reference sequence). Trimming cost V 5 bases and J 2 bases, with 12 bases left between them. The CDR3 DNA reads TGCAGTGCTGTGGCGAAACAAAACACTGAAGCTTTCTTT. This translates into CSAVAKQNTEAFF.

The chain has TRBV6-1 and TRBJ1-5, with unresolved D. Deletions cut 6 bases from V and 3 bases from J, with 18 bases between. The CDR3 has 16 residues. CDR1 and CDR2 (germline): MNHNS, SASEGT. The CDR3 nucleotides read TGTGCCAGCAGACCCATAGGCCCTCATAACAATCAGCCCCAGCATTTT. Translating gives CASRPIGPHNNQPQHF.

This sequence joins TRBV19 and TRBJ1-1; D remains unclear. The CDR3 contains 13 residues. Germline loops: CDR1 LNHDA, CDR2 SQIVND (reference sequence). Trimming shortened V by 1 base and J by 1 base, and 4 bases separated the two germline ends. The CDR3: CASSIGRNTEAFF. The CDR3, as DNA: TGTGCCAGTAGTATAGGCAGGAACACTGAAGCTTTCTTT.

There are a few counts of this clonotype. This sequence joins TRBV7-9 and TRBJ1-2, with D unclear. V was clipped by 1 base and J by 3 bases, with 9 bases between them. Germline V gene data show CDR1 as SEHNR and CDR2 as FQNEAQ (reference sequence). This CDR3 has 14 amino acids. This CDR3 is CASSLVGIDYGYTF. CDR3 sequence (DNA): TGTGCCAGCAGCTTAGTGGGGATTGACTATGGCTACACCTTC.

V gene TRBV7-3 combines with J gene TRBJ2-3; 8 nucleotides line up with TRBD2. This CDR3 spans 15 amino acids. Germline V gives CDR1 SGHTA, CDR2 FQGTGA. The trim removed 2 bases at V and 5 bases at J, leaving 6 bases unmatched. The CDR3 here is CASSLLGGRKDTQYF. CDR3 bases: TGTGCCAGCAGCTTATTAGGCGGGAGGAAAGATACGCAGTATTTT.

The rearrangement links TRBV28 to TRBJ1-6, with D maybe TRBD1 (6 bases). Germline assignment: CDR1 MDHEN and CDR2 SYDVKM. The CDR3 sequence is 14 residues long. Trimming cost V 4 bases and J 6 bases, with 10 bases left between them. CDR3 DNA sequence: TGTGCCAGCAGTTCCACAGGGAGTAATTCACCCCTCCACTTT. Its protein is CASSSTGSNSPLHF.

This clonotype came up a few times. This sequence joins TRBV5-1 and TRBJ2-3; 7 bases map to TRBD2. The length of the CDR3 is 13 residues. CDR1 and CDR2 (germline): SGHRS, YFSETQ. V gave up 7 bases and J gave up 5 bases; unmatched junction bases: 7. DNA of the CDR3: TGCGCCAGCCGCGCTAGCGGCGAAGATACGCAGTATTTT. Protein sequence: CASRASGEDTQYF. Full variable domain (missing parts from reference TRBV5-1 and TRBJ2-3): KAGVTQTPRYLIKTRGQQVTLSCSPISGHRSVSWYQQTPGQGLQFLFEYFSETQRNKGNFPGRFSGRQFSNSRSEMNVSTLELGDSALYLCASRASGEDTQYFGPGTRLTVL.

The V gene is TRBV2, the J gene TRBJ2-7, with TRBD2 identical over 10 bases. The trim removed 2 bases at V and 5 bases at J, leaving 6 bases unmatched. This CDR3 region has 15 residues. The germline gives CDR1 SNHLY, CDR2 FYNNEI. The CDR3, as DNA: TGTGCCAGCAGTGAAAGCGGGAGGGCCATCCACGAGCAGTACGTC. Protein sequence: CASSESGRAIHEQYV.

The chain carries TRBV18 and TRBJ2-5, with D unclear. Germline loops: CDR1 KGHSH, CDR2 LQKENI. The V end lost 6 bases, the J end lost 2 bases, and 10 bases lay between the germline ends. This CDR3 region has 13 residues. CDR3 sequence: CASSPDEQETQYF. DNA of the CDR3: TGTGCCAGCTCTCCTGACGAGCAAGAGACCCAGTACTTC.

V usage is TRBV29-1 and J usage is TRBJ2-7; 7 nucleotides align to TRBD1. The CDR3 is 15 amino acids. The germline CDR1 and CDR2 sequences are SQVTM and ANQGSEA. V dropped 5 bases and J dropped 5; count of bases not matched to a gene: 15. CDR3 bases: TGCAGCGTTCGGACGGACAGGTACAGGGATAACGAGCAGTACGTC. Protein sequence: CSVRTDRYRDNEQYV.

The chain carries TRBV5-6 and TRBJ1-5, with TRBD1 as a possible D gene (6 bases). CDR1 SGHDT and CDR2 YYEEEE come from the germline V gene. There are 15 residues in the CDR3. The V end was cut by 0 bases, the J end by 9 bases, with 16 bases between. The chain's CDR3 is CASSLGVGGGGPQHF. DNA of the CDR3: TGTGCCAGCAGCTTGGGAGTCGGCGGAGGGGGGCCCCAGCATTTT.

This chain joins TRBV7-9 and TRBJ1-1; D is perhaps TRBD1 (5 bases). Trimming cost V 1 base and J 1 base, with 13 bases left between them. CDR3 length equals 16 residues. The germline CDR1 and CDR2 sequences are SEHNR and FQNEAQ (reference sequence). CDR3 amino acids: CASSLGGAPPNTEAFF. The CDR3 bases are TGTGCCAGCAGCTTAGGCGGGGCCCCTCCGAACACTGAAGCTTTCTTT.

This clonotype was seen only a few times. The chain joins TRBV20-1 to TRBJ2-7; 13 nucleotides agree with TRBD2. Germline V CDR1 and CDR2: DFQATT, SNEGSKA (reference sequence). The CDR3 runs 12 residues. Trimming cost V 8 bases and J 7 bases; bases outside gene matches: 5. CDR3 residues: CSHPGLAGEQYF. CDR3 in DNA: TGCAGTCACCCGGGACTAGCGGGAGAGCAGTACTTC.

This clonotype was seen repeatedly, ten times or more. This chain joins TRBV7-2 and TRBJ2-1; D gene uncertain. Trimming shortened V by 1 base and J by 4 bases, and 8 bases separated the two germline ends. The CDR3 runs to 14 residues. CDR1 is SGHTA, CDR2 FQGNSA, per germline. CDR3 nucleotides: TGTGCCAGCAGCTTAGGACTTTCTTACAATGAGCAGTTCTTC. Translated, it gives CASSLGLSYNEQFF.